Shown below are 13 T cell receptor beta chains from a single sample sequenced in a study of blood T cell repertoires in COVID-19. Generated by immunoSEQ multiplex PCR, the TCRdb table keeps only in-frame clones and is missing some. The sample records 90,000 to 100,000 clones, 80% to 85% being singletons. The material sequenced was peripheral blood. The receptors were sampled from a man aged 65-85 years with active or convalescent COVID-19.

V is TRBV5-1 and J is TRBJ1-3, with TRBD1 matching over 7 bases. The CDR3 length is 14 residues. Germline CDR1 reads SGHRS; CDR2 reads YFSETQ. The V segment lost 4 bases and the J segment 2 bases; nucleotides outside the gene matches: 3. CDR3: CASSTQGTGNTIYF. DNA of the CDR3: TGCGCCAGCAGCACACAGGGGACTGGAAACACCATATATTTT.

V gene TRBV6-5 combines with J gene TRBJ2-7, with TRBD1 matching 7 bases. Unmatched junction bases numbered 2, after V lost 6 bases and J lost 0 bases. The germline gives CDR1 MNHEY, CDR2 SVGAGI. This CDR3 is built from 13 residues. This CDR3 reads CASRGDSSYEQYF. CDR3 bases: TGTGCCAGCAGGGGGGACAGCTCCTACGAGCAGTACTTC.

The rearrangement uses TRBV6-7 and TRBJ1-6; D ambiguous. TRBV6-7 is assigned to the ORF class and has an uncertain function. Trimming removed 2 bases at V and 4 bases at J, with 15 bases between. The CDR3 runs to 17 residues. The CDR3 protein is CASSYPAHRSYNSPLHF. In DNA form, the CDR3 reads TGTGCCAGCAGTTACCCGGCCCACAGAAGTTATAATTCACCCCTCCACTTT.

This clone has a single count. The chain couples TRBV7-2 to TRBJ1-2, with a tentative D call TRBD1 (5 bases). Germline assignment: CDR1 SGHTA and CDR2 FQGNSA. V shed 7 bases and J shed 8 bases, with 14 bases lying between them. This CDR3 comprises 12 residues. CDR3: CASTQGGEGYTF. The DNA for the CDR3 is TGTGCCAGCACCCAGGGAGGGGAAGGCTACACCTTC.

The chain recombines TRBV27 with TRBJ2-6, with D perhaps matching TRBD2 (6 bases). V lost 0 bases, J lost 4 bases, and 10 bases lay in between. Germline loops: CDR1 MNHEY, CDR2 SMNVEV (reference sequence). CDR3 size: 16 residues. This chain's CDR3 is CASSLSTGGGANVLTF. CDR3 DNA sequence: TGTGCCAGCAGTTTATCCACAGGAGGGGGGGCCAACGTCCTGACTTTC. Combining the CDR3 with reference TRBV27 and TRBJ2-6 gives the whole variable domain EAQVTQNPRYLITVTGKKLTVTCSQNMNHEYMSWYRQDPGLGLRQIYYSMNVEVTDKGDVPEGYKVSRKEKRNFPLILESPSPNQTSLYFCASSLSTGGGANVLTFGAGSRLTVL.

CDR3 nucleotides: TGCAGCGTGTCTAGCGGGGTAGATACGCAGTATTTT. The encoded protein is CSVSSGVDTQYF. The V and J genes are TRBV29-1 and TRBJ2-3, with TRBD2 matching over 9 bases. CDR3 size: 12 residues. J was trimmed by 5 bases and V by 6 bases; bases with no gene match: 3. The germline CDR1 and CDR2 sequences are SQVTM and ANQGSEA.

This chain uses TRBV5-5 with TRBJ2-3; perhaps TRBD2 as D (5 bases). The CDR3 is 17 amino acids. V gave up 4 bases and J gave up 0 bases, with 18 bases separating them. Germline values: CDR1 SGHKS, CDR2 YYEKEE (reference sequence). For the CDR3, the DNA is TGTGCCAGCAGCCCAGTTAGGCGGACGGGGAGCACAGATACGCAGTATTTT. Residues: CASSPVRRTGSTDTQYF. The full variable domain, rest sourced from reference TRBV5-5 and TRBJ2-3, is DAGVTQSPTHLIKTRGQQVTLRCSPISGHKSVSWYQQVLGQGPQFIFQYYEKEERGRGNFPDRFSARQFPNYSSELNVNALLLGDSALYLCASSPVRRTGSTDTQYFGPGTRLTVL.

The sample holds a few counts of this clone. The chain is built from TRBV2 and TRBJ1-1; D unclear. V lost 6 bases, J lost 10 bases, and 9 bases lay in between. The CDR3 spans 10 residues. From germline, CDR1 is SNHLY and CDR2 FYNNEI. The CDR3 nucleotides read TGTGCCAGCAGGGTAGAAGCAGCTTTCTTT. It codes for CASRVEAAFF.

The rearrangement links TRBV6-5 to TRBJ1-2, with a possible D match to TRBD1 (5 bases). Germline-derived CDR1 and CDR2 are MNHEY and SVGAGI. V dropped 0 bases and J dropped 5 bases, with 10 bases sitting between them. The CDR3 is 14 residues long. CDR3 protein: CASSYSRRGYGYTF. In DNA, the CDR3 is TGTGCCAGCAGTTACTCGAGGCGGGGGTATGGCTACACCTTC.

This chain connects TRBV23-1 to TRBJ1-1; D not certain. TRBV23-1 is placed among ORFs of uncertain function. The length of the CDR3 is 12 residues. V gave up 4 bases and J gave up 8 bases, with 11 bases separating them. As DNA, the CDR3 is TGCGCCAGCAGTCCGCTATTACGAGAAGCTTTCTTT. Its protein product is CASSPLLREAFF.

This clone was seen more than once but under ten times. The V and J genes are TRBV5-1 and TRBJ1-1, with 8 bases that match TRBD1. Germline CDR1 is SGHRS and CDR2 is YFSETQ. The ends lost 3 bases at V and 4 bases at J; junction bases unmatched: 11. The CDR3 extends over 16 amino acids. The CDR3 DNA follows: TGCGCCAGCAGCTCACAAGGACAGGGTGAAGGCACTGAAGCTTTCTTT. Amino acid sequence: CASSSQGQGEGTEAFF.

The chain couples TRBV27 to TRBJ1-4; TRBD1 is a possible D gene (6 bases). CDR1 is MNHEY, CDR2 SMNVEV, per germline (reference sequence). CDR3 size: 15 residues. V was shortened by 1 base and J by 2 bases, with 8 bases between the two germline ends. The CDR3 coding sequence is TGTGCCAGCAGTTTATATACAGGGACTAATGAAAAACTGTTTTTT. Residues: CASSLYTGTNEKLFF.

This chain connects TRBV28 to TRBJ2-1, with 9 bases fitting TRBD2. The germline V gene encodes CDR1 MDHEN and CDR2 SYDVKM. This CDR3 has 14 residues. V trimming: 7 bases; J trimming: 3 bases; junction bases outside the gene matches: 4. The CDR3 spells CASIRSGGYNEQFF. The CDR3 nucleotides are TGTGCCAGCATCCGTAGCGGGGGCTACAATGAGCAGTTCTTC.